These 14 T cell receptor beta chains came from one sample sequenced in a study of T-cell reconstitution after alpha-beta-depleted transplantation in children. Preparation of the TCRbeta library was carried out with unique molecular identifiers. TCRdb re-called the PCR reads with MiXCR, one entry per CDR3 protein. This sample yields approximately 200,000 distinct CDR3 sequences, of which approximately 15% are seen a single time; less than 15% belongs to the top ten. The sample here was PBMCs from the stem cell graft donor, taken from the stem cell graft. Source of these receptors: a human donor who donated a stem cell graft to a child with acute lymphoblastic leukemia.

This clonotype was counted at least ten times. The chain links TRBV20-1 to TRBJ1-1, with D tentatively TRBD1 (6 bases). The V and J ends lost 1 base and 0 bases respectively, with 12 bases between them. Per germline, CDR1 DFQATT and CDR2 SNEGSKA (reference sequence). The CDR3 sequence is 15 residues long. CDR3 nucleotide sequence: TGCAGTGCTAGAGTCCTCGACAGGTTGAACACTGAAGCTTTCTTT. Translated: CSARVLDRLNTEAFF.

Ten or more counts support this clonotype. The chain joins TRBV7-8 to TRBJ2-6; 7 bases are a match to TRBD2. Unmatched junction bases numbered 13, after V lost 4 bases and J lost 4 bases. The CDR3 runs to 18 residues. Germline V gives CDR1 SGHVS, CDR2 FQNEAQ. The CDR3 DNA reads as TGTGCCAGCAGCTACACTGGACTAGACTTTTCGGGGGCCAACGTCCTGACTTTC. It yields the protein CASSYTGLDFSGANVLTF.

This clonotype was picked up many times. This rearrangement joins TRBV5-1 to TRBJ2-3, with 8 bases lining up with TRBD2. This CDR3 contains 16 residues. The V gene's germline CDR1 is SGHRS and CDR2 YFSETQ. With V trimmed by 0 bases and J by 4 bases, 7 bases remained unmatched. CDR3 region: CASSLEAGAFADTQYF. The CDR3 DNA sequence: TGCGCCAGCAGCTTGGAAGCGGGAGCCTTTGCAGATACGCAGTATTTT.

This clonotype was seen a handful of times. The chain uses TRBV7-8 and TRBJ1-2; 10 bases are shared with TRBD1. Germline loops: CDR1 SGHVS, CDR2 FQNEAQ. The V segment lost 4 bases and the J segment 5 bases; nucleotides outside the gene matches: 10. CDR3 length: 16 amino acids. CDR3 residues: CASSSLTGGISYGYTF. The CDR3 nucleotides read TGTGCCAGCAGCTCCCTGACAGGGGGCATATCATATGGCTACACCTTC.

This clonotype showed up many times. The chain uses TRBV7-2 and TRBJ2-1; D may be TRBD2 (6 bases). The V gene's germline CDR1 is SGHTA and CDR2 FQGNSA. Deletions cut 4 bases from V and 12 bases from J, with 13 bases between. This CDR3 is built from 12 residues. This CDR3 reads CASSSYRDSQFF. The CDR3 DNA sequence: TGTGCCAGCAGCTCCTACCGGGACTCGCAGTTCTTC.

This clonotype was detected ten times or more. The chain joins TRBV29-1 to TRBJ2-5; 8 nucleotides match TRBD1. The CDR3 runs to 13 residues. Unmatched junction bases numbered 9, after V lost 6 bases and J lost 6 bases. The germline V gene encodes CDR1 SQVTM and CDR2 ANQGSEA. The DNA of the CDR3 is TGCAGCGTGCGACGACAGGGGACACAGACCCAGTACTTC. This sequence encodes CSVRRQGTQTQYF.

A single count supports this clonotype. With a much larger clone just one base away, this may be a read error. J is TRBJ2-5 and V is TRBV20-1; 8 bases line up with TRBD2. This CDR3 spans 14 amino acids. The germline V gene encodes CDR1 DFQATT and CDR2 SNEGSKA (reference sequence). CDR3 in DNA: TGCTGTGCTAGAGAAGCGGGAGTGGGTTGGCCCCAGTACTTC. Translating it yields CCAREAGVGWPQYF.

The sample holds a few counts of this clonotype. The chain links TRBV7-9 to TRBJ2-5, with no clear D. Germline V lookup: CDR1 SEHNR, CDR2 FQNEAQ (reference sequence). Between the trimmed V and J ends, which lost 4 bases and 5 bases, there was a span of 11 bases. The CDR3 loop spans 13 amino acids. The CDR3 DNA reads as TGTGCCAGCAGCTCGGAAGGGCTGGAGACCCAGTACTTC. This encodes CASSSEGLETQYF.

Only a few counts were recorded for this clonotype. A clone one base away is much larger, so this may be a read error. The chain couples TRBV5-5 to TRBJ2-6; a weak D match, TRBD1 (5 bases). This CDR3 comprises 15 residues. Per germline, CDR1 SGHKS and CDR2 YYEKEE (reference sequence). The CDR3 bases are TGTGCCAGCAGCTTGTATGACTCTGGGGCCAACGGCCTGACTTTC. Residues: CASSLYDSGANGLTF.

Only a few counts were recorded for this clonotype. Written as DNA, the CDR3 is TGTGCCTGGAGCCCGGGACTAGCGGGGGGAAATGAGCAGTTCTTC. Protein sequence: CAWSPGLAGGNEQFF. The chain employs TRBV30 and TRBJ2-1; the match to TRBD2 covers 15 bases. The V gene end was trimmed by 3 bases and the J gene end by 7 bases; junction bases not matched to a gene: 4. This CDR3 spans 15 amino acids. The V gene's germline CDR1 is GTSNPN and CDR2 SVGIG (reference sequence).

This clonotype was counted once. The rearrangement links TRBV7-2 to TRBJ2-2; D remains unclear. Trimming removed 3 bases at V and 1 base at J, with 6 bases between. Germline loops: CDR1 SGHTA, CDR2 FQGNSA. The CDR3 consists of 14 residues. CDR3: CASSLAMNTGELFF. The CDR3 DNA reads as TGTGCCAGCAGCTTGGCGATGAACACCGGGGAGCTGTTTTTT.

This clonotype was detected ten times or more. The chain uses TRBV10-3 and TRBJ2-3; 9 nucleotides match TRBD2. V lost 11 bases and J lost 0; bases outside the gene matches: 9. The CDR3 extends over 15 amino acids. Germline V gene sequence: CDR1 ENHRY, CDR2 SYGVKD. The CDR3 region has the DNA TGTGCCTCAAAAAACGGACTAGCGAGCACAGATACGCAGTATTTT. The encoded protein is CASKNGLASTDTQYF.

This clonotype was observed many times. The chain is built from TRBV29-1 and TRBJ2-1; 12 positions agree with TRBD2. Looked up from germline, CDR1 is SQVTM and CDR2 is ANQGSEA. The CDR3 totals 14 residues. J lost 2 bases, V lost 7 bases, and 3 bases had no gene match. The DNA of the CDR3 is TGCAGCGGACTAGCGGGAGACACCTACAATGAGCAGTTCTTC. It encodes CSGLAGDTYNEQFF.

This clonotype was observed many times. This rearrangement joins TRBV5-4 to TRBJ2-3; TRBD1 or TRBD2 may be the D gene (5 bases each). CDR3 length: 17 amino acids. Germline V gives CDR1 SGHNT, CDR2 YYREEE (reference sequence). Trimming cost V 0 bases and J 1 base, with 15 bases left between them. For the CDR3, the DNA is TGTGCCAGCAGCTTGGCCGGTGGGGGATACGGCACAGATACGCAGTATTTT. As protein: CASSLAGGGYGTDTQYF.